The 27 T cell receptor beta chains given below trace back to one sample, sequenced in a study of monozygotic twins with cystic fibrosis. Some clones are missing from TCRdb's copy, which holds only in-frame ones; the method was immunoSEQ multiplex PCR. This table holds about 9,600 clones, 91% found once. The sample taken for sequencing was blood. Source of these receptors: a boy under 10 years old with cystic fibrosis.

The chain links TRBV5-1 to TRBJ2-3; D may be TRBD1 or TRBD2 (5 bases each). Germline V gives CDR1 SGHRS, CDR2 YFSETQ. The CDR3 has 17 residues. The V end lost 2 bases, the J end lost 3 bases, and 19 bases lay between the germline ends. For the CDR3, the DNA is TGCGCCAGCAGCTTAATGGGACGAGAGAATCCAACAGATACGCAGTATTTT. Encoded protein: CASSLMGRENPTDTQYF.

The rearrangement joins TRBV2 to TRBJ1-4; D is possibly TRBD1 (5 bases). The CDR3 loop spans 14 amino acids. Trimming removed 10 bases at V and 7 bases at J, with 19 bases between. Looked up from germline, CDR1 is SNHLY and CDR2 is FYNNEI. The DNA of the CDR3 is TGTGCCACCGATAGGGCAGGGAGGCCTGAAAAACTGTTTTTT. Its protein is CATDRAGRPEKLFF.

The chain recombines TRBV19 with TRBJ2-2, with D hard to call. Trimming pared 5 bases from V and 5 bases from J, leaving 12 bases between. The germline V gene encodes CDR1 LNHDA and CDR2 SQIVND (reference sequence). The CDR3 runs to 14 residues. CDR3 bases: TGTGCCAGTAGTTTTAGACTGATGACCGGGGAGCTGTTTTTT. Its protein is CASSFRLMTGELFF.

V and J are TRBV19 and TRBJ2-2; no clear D. Per germline, CDR1 LNHDA and CDR2 SQIVND (reference sequence). Trimming shortened V by 1 base and J by 4 bases, and 1 base separated the two germline ends. CDR3 length equals 12 residues. In DNA form, the CDR3 reads TGTGCCAGTAGTATAGGCACCGGGGAGCTGTTTTTT. This sequence encodes CASSIGTGELFF.

The chain uses TRBV5-1 and TRBJ2-1, with D maybe TRBD1 (5 bases). Germline CDR1 SGHRS, CDR2 YFSETQ. The CDR3 consists of 17 residues. The V and J ends lost 0 bases and 5 bases respectively, with 18 bases between them. The CDR3 is CASSLGMGTGHNNEQFF. CDR3 sequence (DNA): TGCGCCAGCAGCTTGGGAATGGGAACAGGACACAACAATGAGCAGTTCTTC.

This rearrangement joins TRBV6-5 to TRBJ1-4; 7 positions agree with TRBD1. The CDR3 spans 15 residues. J was trimmed by 3 bases and V by 4 bases; bases with no gene match: 5. CDR1 is MNHEY and CDR2 is SVGAGI in the germline V gene. This chain's CDR3 is CASSLTGWANEKLFF. As DNA, the CDR3 is TGTGCCAGCAGTTTGACAGGGTGGGCTAATGAAAAACTGTTTTTT.

The chain joins TRBV6-1 to TRBJ1-2; 8 nucleotides align to TRBD1. CDR1 and CDR2 from the germline V gene are MNHNS and SASEGT. Germline trimming cut 8 bases from V and 0 bases from J; bases unmatched to any gene: 5. The CDR3 runs to 14 residues. CDR3 protein: CASLKGQANYGYTF. Written as DNA, the CDR3 is TGTGCCAGCCTTAAGGGACAGGCTAACTATGGCTACACCTTC.

This clone was observed once. The genes are TRBV4-3 and TRBJ2-3; TRBD2 is a possible D gene (5 bases). The CDR3 spans 16 residues. Trimming pared 0 bases from V and 2 bases from J, leaving 12 bases between. The germline CDR1 and CDR2 sequences are LGHNA and YSLEER. The CDR3 is CASSQDGKRTTDTQYF. In DNA, the CDR3 is TGCGCCAGCAGCCAAGATGGAAAGCGGACCACAGATACGCAGTATTTT.

The chain links TRBV7-2 to TRBJ1-6; no clear D gene. V gave up 6 bases and J gave up 9 bases, with 15 bases separating them. Germline V lookup: CDR1 SGHTA, CDR2 FQGNSA. The CDR3 runs to 14 residues. This CDR3 is CASRPHPEGSPLHF. CDR3 DNA sequence: TGTGCCAGCAGGCCGCACCCGGAAGGTTCACCCCTCCACTTT.

The chain joins TRBV11-2 to TRBJ2-7, with D possibly matching TRBD1 (5 bases). Germline CDR1 and CDR2: SGHAT and FQNNGV. V lost 5 bases, J lost 3 bases, and 11 bases lay in between. This CDR3 contains 13 residues. CDR3 DNA: TGTGCCAGCAGCCTAAATCAGGGCTACGAGCAGTACGTC. It is translated as CASSLNQGYEQYV.

The V and J genes are TRBV5-1 and TRBJ2-7; D gene unclear. The V gene's germline CDR1 is SGHRS and CDR2 YFSETQ. V was shortened by 1 base and J by 0 bases, with 11 bases between the two germline ends. The CDR3 has 15 residues. The CDR3 protein is CASSLKAESSYEQYF. In nucleotides, the CDR3 is TGCGCCAGCAGCTTGAAGGCGGAAAGCTCCTACGAGCAGTACTTC. The whole variable domain, remainder taken from reference TRBV5-1 and TRBJ2-7, is KAGVTQTPRYLIKTRGQQVTLSCSPISGHRSVSWYQQTPGQGLQFLFEYFSETQRNKGNFPGRFSGRQFSNSRSEMNVSTLELGDSALYLCASSLKAESSYEQYFGPGTRLTVT.

This chain connects TRBV29-1 to TRBJ1-2; no definite D call. This CDR3 comprises 12 residues. V was cut by 2 bases and J by 8 bases, with 12 bases left in between. Germline values: CDR1 SQVTM, CDR2 ANQGSEA. The DNA for the CDR3 is TGCAGCGTTGAACGGGAGAGTGGGGGCTACACCTTC. Its translation: CSVERESGGYTF.

This clone has a single count. This chain uses TRBV12-5 with TRBJ2-7, with 12 bases aligning to TRBD2. The CDR3 has 16 residues. V shed 1 base, J shed 6 bases, and the junction held 7 bases outside the gene matches. CDR1 and CDR2 (germline): LGHNT, FRNRAP. The CDR3: CASGLASGGALGEQYF. The DNA for the CDR3 is TGTGCTAGTGGTTTGGCTAGCGGGGGGGCCTTGGGCGAGCAGTACTTC.

The chain employs TRBV9 and TRBJ1-1, with TRBD1 identical over 7 bases. The CDR3 contains 13 residues. Germline CDR1 SGDLS, CDR2 YYNGEE. Trimming at V came to 4 bases and at J to 6 bases, leaving 6 bases not matched to a gene. CDR3 DNA: TGTGCCAGCAGCCCCCAGACAGGGCCTGAAGCTTTCTTT. Protein sequence: CASSPQTGPEAFF. Based on the CDR3 plus reference TRBV9 and TRBJ1-1, the full variable domain is DSGVTQTPKHLITATGQRVTLRCSPRSGDLSVYWYQQSLDQGLQFLIQYYNGEERAKGNILERFSAQQFPDLHSELNLSSLELGDSALYFCASSPQTGPEAFFGQGTRLTVV.

The chain recombines TRBV10-1 with TRBJ2-7; the D call may be TRBD1 or TRBD2 (5 bases each). CDR3 size: 17 residues. Trimming shortened V by 2 bases and J by 3 bases, and 20 bases separated the two germline ends. Germline lookup yields CDR1 WNHNN and CDR2 SYGVQD (reference sequence). In DNA form, the CDR3 reads TGCGCCAGCAGTGAGAAGTGGAGGACATATTTTGGCTACGAGCAGTACGTC. The encoded protein is CASSEKWRTYFGYEQYV.

The V and J genes are TRBV7-9 and TRBJ1-2; TRBD1 might be the D (6 bases). Trimming left V 1 base short and J 7 bases short, with 16 bases between. The CDR3 length is 15 residues. Germline V gene sequence: CDR1 SEHNR, CDR2 FQNEAQ (reference sequence). The CDR3 region has the DNA TGTGCCAGCAGCTTAGAGAGCCCGGGGGCCGGTGGCTACACCTTC. Protein: CASSLESPGAGGYTF.

This clone was seen once. The gene calls are TRBV14 and TRBJ2-1; no clear D. Trimming removed 5 bases at V and 4 bases at J, with 18 bases between. This CDR3 contains 16 residues. Per the germline V gene, CDR1 is SGHDN and CDR2 is FVKESK. The CDR3 region is CASSFFRALTYNEQFF. CDR3 nucleotides: TGTGCCAGCAGCTTTTTCCGGGCCCTAACTTACAATGAGCAGTTCTTC.

This chain joins TRBV7-8 and TRBJ1-5; D not resolved. The CDR3 is 15 residues long. V gave up 5 bases and J gave up 4 bases, with 15 bases separating them. Germline-derived CDR1 and CDR2 are SGHVS and FQNEAQ. The CDR3 coding sequence is TGTGCCAGCAGCCCCAATGAAGCGGTAAATCAGCCCCAGCATTTT. Translating gives CASSPNEAVNQPQHF. Supplemented by reference TRBV7-8 and TRBJ1-5, the full variable domain reads GAGVSQSPRYKVAKRGQDVALRCDPISGHVSLFWYQQALGQGPEFLTYFQNEAQLDKSGLPSDRFFAERPEGSVSTLKIQRTQQEDSAVYLCASSPNEAVNQPQHFGDGTRLSIL.

The V gene is TRBV7-8, the J gene TRBJ2-5; D may match TRBD1 or TRBD2 (6 bases each). Germline loops: CDR1 SGHVS, CDR2 FQNEAQ. The V end was cut by 1 base, the J end by 4 bases, with 10 bases between. The length of the CDR3 is 14 residues. CDR3 nucleotide sequence: TGTGCCAGCAGCTTAGGGGGGGCCCGAGAGACCCAGTACTTC. Protein: CASSLGGARETQYF.

This clone was detected only once. The V and J genes are TRBV9 and TRBJ1-2; 8 bases are a match to TRBD1. V dropped 3 bases and J dropped 4; count of bases not matched to a gene: 5. Germline values: CDR1 SGDLS, CDR2 YYNGEE. The CDR3 has 14 residues. The chain's CDR3 is CASSARTGLYGYTF. The CDR3 DNA sequence: TGTGCCAGCAGCGCCAGGACAGGGCTCTATGGCTACACCTTC.

The table lists this clone with a count of one. The chain uses TRBV11-2 and TRBJ2-3; the D gene is possibly TRBD2 (6 bases). The ends were cut back, 8 bases at V and 6 bases at J, with 15 bases in the middle. Looked up from germline, CDR1 is SGHAT and CDR2 is FQNNGV. The CDR3 consists of 13 residues. This CDR3 is CASESGSGDTQYF. For the CDR3, the DNA is TGTGCCAGCGAAAGCGGTAGCGGTGATACGCAGTATTTT. Looking up the rest from reference TRBV11-2 and TRBJ2-3 gives the full variable domain: EAGVAQSPRYKIIEKRQSVAFWCNPISGHATLYWYQQILGQGPKLLIQFQNNGVVDDSQLPKDRFSAERLKGVDSTLKIQPAKLEDSAVYLCASESGSGDTQYFGPGTRLTVL.

This sequence joins TRBV5-1 and TRBJ2-2, with 9 bases identical to TRBD1. Germline V gene data show CDR1 as SGHRS and CDR2 as YFSETQ. The CDR3 loop spans 13 amino acids. V lost 5 bases and J lost 7; bases outside the gene matches: 3. CDR3 in DNA: TGCGCCAGCAGGGGACAGGGAAACGGGGAGCTGTTTTTT. Its protein is CASRGQGNGELFF.

DNA of the CDR3: TGCGCCAGCAGCTTCGCCGATGGACTAGCGGTTTACAATGAGCAGTTCTTC. It yields the protein CASSFADGLAVYNEQFF. The chain is built from TRBV5-1 and TRBJ2-1; TRBD2 agrees at 10 bases. This CDR3 is built from 17 residues. Germline V gene lookup returns CDR1 SGHRS and CDR2 YFSETQ. The J segment lost 4 bases and the V segment lost 2 bases, leaving 9 bases of the junction unmatched. Supplemented by reference TRBV5-1 and TRBJ2-1, the full variable domain reads KAGVTQTPRYLIKTRGQQVTLSCSPISGHRSVSWYQQTPGQGLQFLFEYFSETQRNKGNFPGRFSGRQFSNSRSEMNVSTLELGDSALYLCASSFADGLAVYNEQFFGPGTRLTVL.

V and J are TRBV30 and TRBJ2-3; D may be TRBD2 (7 bases). CDR1 is GTSNPN and CDR2 is SVGIG in the germline V gene (reference sequence). Trimming removed 5 bases at V and 5 bases at J, with 14 bases between. This CDR3 is 13 amino acids long. The CDR3 here is CAWGRGAVDTQYF. The CDR3 bases are TGTGCCTGGGGGAGGGGGGCGGTAGATACGCAGTATTTT.

This rearrangement joins TRBV6-6 to TRBJ2-1; no clear D. This CDR3 has 14 residues. Germline loops: CDR1 MNHNY, CDR2 SVGAGI (reference sequence). V lost 4 bases and J 0 bases, leaving 7 bases between the germline ends. The CDR3 DNA follows: TGTGCCAGCAGTTTTCAGAACTCCTACAATGAGCAGTTCTTC. Amino acid sequence: CASSFQNSYNEQFF.

CDR3 region: CASSLAPPAGTTYGYTF. The CDR3 region has the DNA TGCGCCAGCAGCTTGGCCCCTCCCGCCGGGACAACCTATGGCTACACCTTC. The chain has TRBV5-1 and TRBJ1-2, with D perhaps matching TRBD1 (6 bases). V lost 0 bases to trimming and J lost 4 bases, with 19 bases between them. Germline lookup yields CDR1 SGHRS and CDR2 YFSETQ. This CDR3 is built from 17 residues.

The chain couples TRBV18 to TRBJ2-2, with 11 positions matching TRBD2. After removal of 3 bases from V and 2 bases from J, the junction contained 5 bases not matched to a gene. This CDR3 contains 17 residues. CDR1 and CDR2 from the germline V gene are KGHSH and LQKENI. The CDR3 nucleotides read TGTGCCAGCTCACCTAGCGGGGGGGCAGCCAACACCGGGGAGCTGTTTTTT. Translation: CASSPSGGAANTGELFF.